This TCR beta chain was sequenced for a study of blood T cells in healthy people across ages. General study findings and limits: Unsorted PBMCs ruled out conclusive naive versus antigen-experienced comparison.

Germline V gives CDR1 DFQATT, CDR2 SNEGSKA (reference sequence). This CDR3 comprises 12 residues. Donors gave around 9.8 milliliters of peripheral blood apiece. Next came a second PCR, run for 7 to 11 cycles, which used a sample-barcoded 5' primer along with a J-beta primer mix. MiXCR, applied by TCRdb to the 5' RACE reads, yields one record per CDR3 protein. The sample has about 1.4 million distinct CDR3 sequences; approximately 60% are singletons. Of note for this clonotype: Its antigen remains unknown. One junction end does not reproduce the germline sequence, and a read error may be involved.

The chain has TRBV20-1 and TRBJ2-1; no reliable D call. Source material: blood. This receptor was taken from a man between 18 and 35 years old in good health. The chain's CDR3 is CRARDLQETQFF. CDR3 in DNA: TGCAGGGCTAGAGATCTCCAAGAGACTCAGTTCTTC.